The sequence of this T cell receptor beta chain was determined in a study of blood T cell repertoires in COVID-19. Study in general: Collection of acute and convalescent COVID-19 samples took place in the United States, Italy and Spain. Sample material is recorded as cDNA or gDNA derived from T cells, B-cell-depleted T cells, or PBMCs.

How the authors handled the data: How many nucleated cells were present was estimated from reference gene primer amplification. The repertoire was sequenced with immunoSEQ multiplex PCR; TCRdb's copy has only in-frame clones and lacks some. V, J and clone size reflect that table, while D and trimming were determined from the DNA. The sample lists fewer than 250,000 clones, roughly four fifths seen once, with around 11% in the top ten. CDR1 and CDR2 from the germline V gene are DFQATT and SNEGSKA (reference sequence). The CDR3 is made up of 11 amino acids. This chain links TRBV20-1 with TRBJ1-2; TRBD1 is a possible D gene (5 bases). The sample comprised peripheral blood. The clonotype originates from a woman aged 45-65 years with acute or convalescent COVID-19. Written as DNA, the CDR3 is TGCAGCCAGGGAGGTTTCTATGGCTACACCTTC. Its translation is CSQGGFYGYTF.